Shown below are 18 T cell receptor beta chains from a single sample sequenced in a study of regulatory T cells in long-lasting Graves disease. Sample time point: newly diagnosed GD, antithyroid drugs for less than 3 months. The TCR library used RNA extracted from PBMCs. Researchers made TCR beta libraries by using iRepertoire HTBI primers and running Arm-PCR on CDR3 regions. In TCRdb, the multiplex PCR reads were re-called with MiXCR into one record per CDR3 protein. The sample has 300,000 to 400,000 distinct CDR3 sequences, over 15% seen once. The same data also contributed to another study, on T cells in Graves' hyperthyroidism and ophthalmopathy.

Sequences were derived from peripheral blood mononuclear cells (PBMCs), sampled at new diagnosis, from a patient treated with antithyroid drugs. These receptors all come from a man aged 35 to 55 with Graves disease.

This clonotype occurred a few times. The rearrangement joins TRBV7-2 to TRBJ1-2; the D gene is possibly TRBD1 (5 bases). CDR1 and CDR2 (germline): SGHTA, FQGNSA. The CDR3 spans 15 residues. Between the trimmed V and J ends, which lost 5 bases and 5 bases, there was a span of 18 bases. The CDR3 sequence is CASSPGPGGEYGYTF. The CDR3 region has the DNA TGTGCCAGCAGCCCGGGACCTGGGGGAGAGTATGGCTACACCTTC.

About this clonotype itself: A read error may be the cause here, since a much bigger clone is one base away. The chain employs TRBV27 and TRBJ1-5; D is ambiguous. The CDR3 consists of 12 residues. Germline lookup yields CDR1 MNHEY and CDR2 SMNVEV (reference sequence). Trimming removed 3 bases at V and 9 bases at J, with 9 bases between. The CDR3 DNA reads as TGTGCCAGCAGTTTCGCGGATCGGCCCCAGCATTTT. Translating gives CASSFADRPQHF.

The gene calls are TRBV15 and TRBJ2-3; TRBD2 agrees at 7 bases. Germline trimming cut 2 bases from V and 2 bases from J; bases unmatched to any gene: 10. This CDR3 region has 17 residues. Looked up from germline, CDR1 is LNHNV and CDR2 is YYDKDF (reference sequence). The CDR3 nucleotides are TGTGCCACCAGCAGACCCCTAGGACTAGGGGACACAGATACGCAGTATTTT. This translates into CATSRPLGLGDTDTQYF.

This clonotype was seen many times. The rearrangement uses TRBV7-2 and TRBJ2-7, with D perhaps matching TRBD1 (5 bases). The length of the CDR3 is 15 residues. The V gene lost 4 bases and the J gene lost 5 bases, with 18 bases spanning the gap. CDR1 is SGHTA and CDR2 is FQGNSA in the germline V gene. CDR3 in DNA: TGTGCCAGCAGCTCATACCCAGGGATTGAGGACGAGCAGTACTTC. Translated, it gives CASSSYPGIEDEQYF.

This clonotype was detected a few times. The CDR3 protein is CASGARVSTGANVLTF. CDR3 nucleotides: TGTGCCAGTGGGGCTCGGGTATCGACTGGGGCCAACGTCCTGACTTTC. This rearrangement joins TRBV19 to TRBJ2-6, with a tentative D call TRBD1 (5 bases). CDR1 and CDR2 from the germline V gene are LNHDA and SQIVND (reference sequence). V lost 8 bases, J lost 2 bases, and 16 bases lay in between. The CDR3 runs 16 residues.

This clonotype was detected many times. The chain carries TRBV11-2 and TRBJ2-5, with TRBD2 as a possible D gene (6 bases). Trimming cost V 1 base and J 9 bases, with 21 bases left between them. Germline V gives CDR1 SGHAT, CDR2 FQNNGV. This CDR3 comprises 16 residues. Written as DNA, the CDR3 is TGTGCCAGCAGCTTAGCAGGCCAGTCCCCCACGGGGGCCCAGTACTTC. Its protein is CASSLAGQSPTGAQYF.

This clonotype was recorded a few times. The CDR3 region is CASSETLSTDTQYF. In DNA, the CDR3 is TGTGCCAGCAGTGAGACGTTGAGCACAGATACGCAGTATTTT. The V and J genes are TRBV6-4 and TRBJ2-3, with no clear D. The V gene's germline CDR1 is MRHNA and CDR2 SNTAGT. Trimming stripped 3 bases from V and 0 bases from J, with 7 bases between. The CDR3 totals 14 residues.

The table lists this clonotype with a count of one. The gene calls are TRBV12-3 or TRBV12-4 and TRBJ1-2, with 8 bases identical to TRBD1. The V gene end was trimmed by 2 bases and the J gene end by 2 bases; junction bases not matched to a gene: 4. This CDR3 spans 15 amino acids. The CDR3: CASSLSRQGNYGYTF. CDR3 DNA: TGTGCCAGCAGTTTAAGTAGACAGGGGAACTATGGCTACACCTTC.

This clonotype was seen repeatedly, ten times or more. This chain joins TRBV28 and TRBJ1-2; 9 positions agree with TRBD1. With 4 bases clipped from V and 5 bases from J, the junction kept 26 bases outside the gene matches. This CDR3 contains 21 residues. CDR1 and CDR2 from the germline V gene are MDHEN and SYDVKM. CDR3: CASSSTGGLNLYSIWGYGYTF. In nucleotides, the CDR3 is TGTGCCAGCAGTTCTACAGGGGGCCTCAACCTATATTCTATATGGGGATATGGCTACACCTTC.

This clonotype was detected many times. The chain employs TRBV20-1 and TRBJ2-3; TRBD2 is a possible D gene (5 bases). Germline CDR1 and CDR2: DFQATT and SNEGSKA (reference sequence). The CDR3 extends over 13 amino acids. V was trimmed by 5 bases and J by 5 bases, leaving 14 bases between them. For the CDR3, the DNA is TGCAGTGCTTTGAAGGGAGAAATAGATACGCAGTATTTT. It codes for CSALKGEIDTQYF.

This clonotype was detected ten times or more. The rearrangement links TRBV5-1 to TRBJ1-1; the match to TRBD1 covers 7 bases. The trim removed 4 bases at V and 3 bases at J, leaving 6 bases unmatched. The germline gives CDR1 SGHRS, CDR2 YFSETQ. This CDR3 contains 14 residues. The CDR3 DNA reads TGCGCCAGCAGCATCAACAGGGGAGACACTGAAGCTTTCTTT. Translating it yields CASSINRGDTEAFF.

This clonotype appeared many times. CDR3 loop: CASSPPTDGIQYF. Written as DNA, the CDR3 is TGTGCCAGCTCACCCCCTACCGACGGGATTCAGTACTTC. The chain employs TRBV18 and TRBJ2-4, with D unresolved. This CDR3 region has 13 residues. Trimming removed 3 bases at V and 10 bases at J, with 13 bases between. The V gene's germline CDR1 is KGHSH and CDR2 LQKENI.

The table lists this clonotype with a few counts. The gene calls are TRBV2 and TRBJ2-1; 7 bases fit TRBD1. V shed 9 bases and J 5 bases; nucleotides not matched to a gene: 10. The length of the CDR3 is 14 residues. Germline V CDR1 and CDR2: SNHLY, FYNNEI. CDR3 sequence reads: CARRKNRGDNEQFF. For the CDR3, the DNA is TGTGCCAGGAGAAAGAACAGGGGTGACAATGAGCAGTTCTTC.

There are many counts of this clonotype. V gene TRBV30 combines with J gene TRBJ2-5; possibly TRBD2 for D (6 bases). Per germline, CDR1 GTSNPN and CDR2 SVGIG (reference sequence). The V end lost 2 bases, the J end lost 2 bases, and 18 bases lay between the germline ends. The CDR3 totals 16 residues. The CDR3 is CAWSRRGRGQQETQYF. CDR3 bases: TGTGCCTGGAGTAGGAGAGGGCGGGGTCAACAAGAGACCCAGTACTTC.

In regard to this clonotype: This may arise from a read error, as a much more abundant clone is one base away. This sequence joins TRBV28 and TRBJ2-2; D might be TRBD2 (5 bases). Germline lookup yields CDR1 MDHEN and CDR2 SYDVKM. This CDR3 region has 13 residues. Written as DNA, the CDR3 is TGTGCCAGCAGCCCTCAGAGCACCGGGGAGCCGTTTTTT. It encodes CASSPQSTGEPFF.

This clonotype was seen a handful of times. CDR3 nucleotides: TGCGCCAGCAGCCAATGGCAGGGGGCCGGAGATACGCAGTATTTT. Translation: CASSQWQGAGDTQYF. The J gene is TRBJ2-3, the V gene TRBV4-1; TRBD1 matches at 8 bases. After removal of 2 bases from V and 5 bases from J, the junction contained 6 bases not matched to a gene. Germline V CDR1 and CDR2: MGHRA, YSYEKL. This CDR3 is 15 amino acids long.

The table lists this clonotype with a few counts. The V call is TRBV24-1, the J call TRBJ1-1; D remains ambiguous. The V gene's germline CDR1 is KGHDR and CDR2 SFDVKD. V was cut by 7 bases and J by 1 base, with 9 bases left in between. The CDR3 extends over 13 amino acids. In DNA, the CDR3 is TGTGCCACCAGACAGACCACGAACACTGAAGCTTTCTTT. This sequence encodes CATRQTTNTEAFF.

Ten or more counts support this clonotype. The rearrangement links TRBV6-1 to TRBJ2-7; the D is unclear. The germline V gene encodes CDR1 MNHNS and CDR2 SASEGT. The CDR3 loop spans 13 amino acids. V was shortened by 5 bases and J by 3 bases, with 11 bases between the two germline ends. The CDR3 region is CASSRDPRYEQYF. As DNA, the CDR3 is TGTGCCAGCAGTAGAGACCCCCGCTACGAGCAGTACTTC.